This passage covers 30 T cell receptor beta chains from one sample sequenced in a study of cytomegalovirus exposure and HLA in healthy donors. Primers: 60 Vbeta forward and 13 Jbeta reverse. Method: immunoSEQ multiplex PCR; TCRdb's copy keeps in-frame clones and lacks some. This table holds 85,000 or so clones. Source material: PBMCs. The source is a woman in her 30s in good health and CMV-seronegative.

The CDR3 reads CASKQGRSSATEAFF. The CDR3 DNA follows: TGTGCCAGCAAACAGGGACGTTCGTCGGCGACTGAAGCTTTCTTT. This sequence joins TRBV6-1 and TRBJ1-1; a weak D match, TRBD1 (6 bases). This CDR3 spans 15 amino acids. CDR1 and CDR2 from the germline V gene are MNHNS and SASEGT. V was shortened by 7 bases and J by 5 bases, with 20 bases between the two germline ends.

The chain recombines TRBV25-1 with TRBJ1-1, with 9 nucleotides matching TRBD1. CDR1 and CDR2 (germline): MGHDK, SYGVNS. V lost 6 bases and J lost 6; bases outside the gene matches: 5. The CDR3 has 13 amino acids. The CDR3 is CASRGQGLPEAFF. The CDR3 DNA reads as TGTGCCAGCAGGGGACAGGGCCTCCCTGAAGCTTTCTTT.

V usage is TRBV25-1 and J usage is TRBJ2-7; 8 bases align to TRBD2. CDR3 size: 15 residues. Trimming took 3 bases from V and 2 from J; bases not matched to a gene: 6. CDR1 MGHDK and CDR2 SYGVNS come from the germline V gene. CDR3 region: CASSEGAGVTYEQYF. The CDR3, as DNA: TGTGCCAGCAGTGAGGGAGCGGGGGTTACCTACGAGCAGTACTTC.

This chain's CDR3 is CASSNPGGSNTEAFF. As DNA, the CDR3 is TGTGCCAGCAGCAATCCAGGGGGGAGTAACACTGAAGCTTTCTTT. The genes are TRBV5-4 and TRBJ1-1; TRBD1 aligns across 7 bases. CDR1 is SGHNT and CDR2 is YYREEE in the germline V gene (reference sequence). This CDR3 is built from 15 residues. Trimming cost V 4 bases and J 2 bases; bases outside gene matches: 8.

The chain has TRBV6-5 and TRBJ1-2; 7 nucleotides line up with TRBD1. Germline CDR1 is MNHEY and CDR2 is SVGAGI. The CDR3 runs to 15 residues. V gave up 7 bases and J gave up 9 bases; unmatched junction bases: 17. CDR3 nucleotide sequence: TGTGCCAGCACCGATCGACAGGGCGGCGATCGGAGCTACACCTTC. Its protein product is CASTDRQGGDRSYTF.

The chain uses TRBV5-1 and TRBJ2-3; 9 positions agree with TRBD1. The CDR3 is 14 residues long. Trimming cost V 7 bases and J 1 base; bases outside gene matches: 4. Germline values: CDR1 SGHRS, CDR2 YFSETQ. CDR3 sequence: CASCRTGGTDTQYF. The CDR3 nucleotides read TGCGCCAGCTGTCGGACAGGGGGCACAGATACGCAGTATTTT.

The chain has TRBV29-1 and TRBJ1-1; D possibly corresponds to TRBD1 (5 bases). The germline V and J ends were trimmed by 0 bases and 9 bases, with 17 bases remaining between them. The CDR3 loop spans 14 amino acids. Germline V CDR1 and CDR2: SQVTM, ANQGSEA. CDR3 residues: CSVEDHKGGAQAFF. The CDR3 DNA sequence: TGCAGCGTTGAAGATCATAAGGGTGGGGCTCAAGCTTTCTTT.

The genes are TRBV7-2 and TRBJ2-1; 10 bases fit TRBD2. Germline lookup yields CDR1 SGHTA and CDR2 FQGNSA. V trimming: 1 base; J trimming: 5 bases; junction bases outside the gene matches: 5. The length of the CDR3 is 16 residues. The CDR3 loop reads CASSLVRLAGDNEQFF. CDR3 DNA sequence: TGTGCCAGCAGCTTAGTTCGTCTAGCGGGGGACAATGAGCAGTTCTTC.

V usage is TRBV2 and J usage is TRBJ1-2; 8 bases fit TRBD1. V was clipped by 6 bases and J by 8 bases; unmatched bases: 17. CDR3 length: 16 amino acids. Germline V lookup: CDR1 SNHLY, CDR2 FYNNEI. CDR3 nucleotides: TGTGCCAGCAGCGGGGGGACAGGTTTATCATCGGGCGGCTACACCTTC. Translated, it gives CASSGGTGLSSGGYTF.

The chain combines TRBV15 with TRBJ2-1; 7 bases align to TRBD1. V lost 0 bases and J lost 15; bases outside the gene matches: 14. CDR1 is LNHNV, CDR2 YYDKDF, per germline (reference sequence). The CDR3 sequence is 15 residues long. The CDR3 loop is CATSREVSGGSRTFF. CDR3 sequence (DNA): TGTGCCACCAGCAGAGAGGTCTCAGGGGGATCGAGGACGTTCTTC. Full variable domain (rest looked up from reference TRBV15 and TRBJ2-1): DAMVIQNPRYQVTQFGKPVTLSCSQTLNHNVMYWYQQKSSQAPKLLFHYYDKDFNNEADTPDNFQSRRPNTSFCFLDIRSPGLGDTAMYLCATSREVSGGSRTFFGPGTRLTVL.

The V and J genes are TRBV19 and TRBJ2-1, with TRBD2 identical over 11 bases. The V segment lost 0 bases and the J segment 12 bases; nucleotides outside the gene matches: 7. The CDR3 totals 15 residues. Germline assignment: CDR1 LNHDA and CDR2 SQIVND (reference sequence). In nucleotides, the CDR3 is TGTGCCAGTAGTATAGATCCATCCCTAGCGGGGGGGCAGTTCTTC. It specifies CASSIDPSLAGGQFF.

The chain couples TRBV7-9 to TRBJ1-4, with D possibly matching TRBD1 (6 bases). Germline-derived CDR1 and CDR2 are SEHNR and FQNEAQ (reference sequence). The CDR3 extends over 14 amino acids. V was shortened by 1 base and J by 8 bases, with 11 bases between the two germline ends. CDR3: CASSLGAGAEKLFF. The CDR3 coding sequence is TGTGCCAGCAGCTTAGGGGCAGGGGCCGAAAAACTGTTTTTT.

The chain employs TRBV5-1 and TRBJ2-1, with 7 bases identical to TRBD2. Trimming took 4 bases from V and 5 from J; bases not matched to a gene: 12. This CDR3 has 16 amino acids. Per germline, CDR1 SGHRS and CDR2 YFSETQ. CDR3 sequence reads: CASSVARGSPNNEQFF. The CDR3 DNA reads TGCGCCAGCAGCGTGGCGCGGGGGAGCCCAAACAATGAGCAGTTCTTC.

The CDR3 protein is CAWNRGLNYEQYF. CDR3 DNA sequence: TGTGCCTGGAATAGGGGGTTAAACTACGAGCAGTACTTC. The rearrangement links TRBV30 to TRBJ2-7; possibly TRBD1 for D (6 bases). V lost 4 bases and J 3 bases, leaving 13 bases between the germline ends. CDR1 and CDR2 from the germline V gene are GTSNPN and SVGIG (reference sequence). The CDR3 contains 13 residues. Looking up the rest from reference TRBV30 and TRBJ2-7 gives the full variable domain: SQTIHQWPATLVQPVGSPLSLECTVEGTSNPNLYWYRQAAGRGLQLLFYSVGIGQISSEVPQNLSASRPQDRQFILSSKKLLLSDSGFYLCAWNRGLNYEQYFGPGTRLTVT.

V gene TRBV5-1 combines with J gene TRBJ2-7; tentatively, D is TRBD2 (7 bases). The germline V gene has CDR1 SGHRS and CDR2 YFSETQ. The CDR3 extends over 14 amino acids. V lost 4 bases, J lost 6 bases, and 17 bases lay in between. CDR3 sequence (DNA): TGCGCCAGCAGCCTTCAAGGGGGAGGGGTCGAGCAGTACTTC. Translated: CASSLQGGGVEQYF.

The chain links TRBV5-1 to TRBJ1-2; 9 bases are a match to TRBD1. With 2 bases clipped from V and 3 bases from J, the junction kept 8 bases outside the gene matches. This CDR3 is built from 16 residues. Germline lookup yields CDR1 SGHRS and CDR2 YFSETQ. The CDR3 protein is CASSLSPGQGDYGYTF. For the CDR3, the DNA is TGCGCCAGCAGCTTAAGTCCGGGACAGGGCGACTATGGCTACACCTTC. Variable domain in full (rest from reference TRBV5-1 and TRBJ1-2): KAGVTQTPRYLIKTRGQQVTLSCSPISGHRSVSWYQQTPGQGLQFLFEYFSETQRNKGNFPGRFSGRQFSNSRSEMNVSTLELGDSALYLCASSLSPGQGDYGYTFGSGTRLTVV.

The chain links TRBV18 to TRBJ1-3, with 8 positions matching TRBD1. Germline V gene data show CDR1 as KGHSH and CDR2 as LQKENI. The CDR3 has 16 amino acids. The J segment lost 2 bases and the V segment lost 2 bases, leaving 5 bases of the junction unmatched. CDR3: CASSPFGRGPGNTIYF. Written as DNA, the CDR3 is TGTGCCAGCTCACCATTCGGCAGGGGGCCTGGAAACACCATATATTTT.

This chain joins TRBV5-6 and TRBJ2-7, with D perhaps TRBD1 (5 bases). This CDR3 has 16 amino acids. Trimming left V 4 bases short and J 4 bases short, with 21 bases between. In germline, CDR1 is SGHDT, CDR2 YYEEEE. The CDR3 DNA follows: TGTGCCAGCAGCACGACCCCACAGGTAACGCAGTACGAGCAGTACTTC. Translating gives CASSTTPQVTQYEQYF.

The J gene is TRBJ1-2, the V gene TRBV10-3, with a tentative D call TRBD1 (6 bases). The V end lost 6 bases, the J end lost 3 bases, and 8 bases lay between the germline ends. The CDR3 totals 12 residues. Germline V gene lookup returns CDR1 ENHRY and CDR2 SYGVKD. The CDR3 protein is CAISQGYYGYTF. The CDR3 DNA reads as TGTGCCATCAGCCAGGGGTACTATGGCTACACCTTC.

The gene calls are TRBV6-1 and TRBJ2-1, with a tentative D call TRBD2 (5 bases). Germline loops: CDR1 MNHNS, CDR2 SASEGT. There are 15 residues in the CDR3. V was clipped by 6 bases and J by 5 bases, with 17 bases between them. CDR3 DNA sequence: TGTGCCAGCAGCCCCGACGGACTCTATGACAATGAGCAGTTCTTC. Protein product: CASSPDGLYDNEQFF.

On this clone itself: One end of the junction does not line up with germline, which may come from a read error. This chain joins TRBV7-8 and TRBJ1-5; possibly TRBD1 for D (6 bases). CDR1 and CDR2 (germline): SGHVS, FQNEAQ. The CDR3 contains 19 residues. In DNA, the CDR3 is TGTGCCAGCAGCTTATACCGAACAACAGGGAAGGAAGGCAATCAGCACCAGCATTTT. It specifies CASSLYRTTGKEGNQHQHF.

The V gene is TRBV7-8, the J gene TRBJ2-2; weak D call: TRBD1 (6 bases). The CDR3 loop spans 15 amino acids. Germline CDR1 is SGHVS and CDR2 is FQNEAQ. Trimming stripped 5 bases from V and 4 bases from J, with 14 bases between. The CDR3 is CASSPLNRATGELFF. Written as DNA, the CDR3 is TGTGCCAGCAGCCCATTAAACAGGGCCACCGGGGAGCTGTTTTTT.

The rearrangement joins TRBV11-2 to TRBJ2-2; D is perhaps TRBD1 (5 bases). The V end lost 5 bases, the J end lost 6 bases, and 7 bases lay between the germline ends. The CDR3 contains 12 residues. CDR1 is SGHAT and CDR2 is FQNNGV in the germline V gene. CDR3 loop: CASSPRAGELFF. CDR3 nucleotides: TGTGCCAGCAGCCCCAGGGCCGGGGAGCTGTTTTTT. The full variable domain, its missing parts supplied by reference TRBV11-2 and TRBJ2-2, is EAGVAQSPRYKIIEKRQSVAFWCNPISGHATLYWYQQILGQGPKLLIQFQNNGVVDDSQLPKDRFSAERLKGVDSTLKIQPAKLEDSAVYLCASSPRAGELFFGEGSRLTVL.

This chain connects TRBV30 to TRBJ2-4, with 9 bases that match TRBD1. Germline-derived CDR1 and CDR2 are GTSNPN and SVGIG (reference sequence). The CDR3 loop spans 12 amino acids. J gave up 8 bases and V 5 bases, and 4 bases lay outside the gene matches. The CDR3 DNA follows: TGTGCCTGGGGGACAGGGACGGACATTCAGTACTTC. Translation: CAWGTGTDIQYF.

This rearrangement joins TRBV13 to TRBJ1-2; a weak D match, TRBD1 (6 bases). V lost 1 base and J lost 0, with 9 bases in between. This CDR3 comprises 15 residues. Germline CDR1 PRHDT, CDR2 FYEKMQ (reference sequence). The CDR3 nucleotides are TGTGCCAGCAGCTTAGAAGGACAGTCTAACTATGGCTACACCTTC. Amino acids: CASSLEGQSNYGYTF.

The chain uses TRBV4-1 and TRBJ1-4, with D tentatively TRBD1 (6 bases). The CDR3 extends over 15 amino acids. Germline loops: CDR1 MGHRA, CDR2 YSYEKL. Deletions cut 2 bases from V and 3 bases from J, with 10 bases between. The CDR3 region has the DNA TGCGCCAGCAGCCAACTACAGGGATCTAATGAAAAACTGTTTTTT. It encodes CASSQLQGSNEKLFF.

The chain couples TRBV12-5 to TRBJ1-5, with D maybe TRBD1 (5 bases). The V end was cut by 1 base, the J end by 9 bases, with 10 bases between. CDR3 length equals 13 residues. Germline-derived CDR1 and CDR2 are LGHNT and FRNRAP. CDR3 DNA: TGTGCTAGTGGTTTGGCAGGGATTACGCCCCAGCATTTT. Protein: CASGLAGITPQHF.

With regard to this clone: This likely comes from a read error, as the CDR3 has no conserved phenylalanine or tryptophan at its end. It is unclear where the CDR3 begins or ends on the DNA, so no DNA is shown, and the CDR3 is as TCRdb lists it. V and J are TRBV29-1 and TRBJ1-3. A total of 8 residues make up the CDR3, ends included. The V gene's germline CDR1 is SQVTM and CDR2 ANQGSEA. The CDR3 region is CSSRGGYS.

V gene TRBV6-1 combines with J gene TRBJ1-5; 7 bases map to TRBD1. CDR3 size: 14 residues. Germline V CDR1 and CDR2: MNHNS, SASEGT. V gave up 4 bases and J gave up 6 bases; unmatched junction bases: 6. CDR3 in amino acids: CASSGGGAAQPQHF. The CDR3 DNA is TGTGCCAGCAGTGGAGGGGGCGCGGCTCAGCCCCAGCATTTT.

V gene TRBV19 combines with J gene TRBJ1-1, with 8 positions matching TRBD1. Per the germline V gene, CDR1 is LNHDA and CDR2 is SQIVND (reference sequence). V gave up 9 bases and J gave up 1 base; unmatched junction bases: 7. There are 14 residues in the CDR3. CDR3 in DNA: TGTGCCAGCACGACAGGGGTTGGGAACACTGAAGCTTTCTTT. Protein sequence: CASTTGVGNTEAFF. Together with reference TRBV19 and TRBJ1-1, the CDR3 gives the full variable domain: DGGITQSPKYLFRKEGQNVTLSCEQNLNHDAMYWYRQDPGQGLRLIYYSQIVNDFQKGDIAEGYSVSREKKESFPLTVTSAQKNPTAFYLCASTTGVGNTEAFFGQGTRLTVV.